One sample yielded the 28 T cell receptor beta chains listed below, sequenced in a study of cytomegalovirus exposure and HLA in healthy donors. The PCR used 60 Vbeta and 13 Jbeta primers. Assay used: immunoSEQ multiplex PCR; TCRdb lists only in-frame clones, some missing. The table shows some 160,000 clones, with 60% to 80% occurring only once. The source material was PBMCs. All receptors derive from a male donor in good health and CMV-seronegative.

CDR3 region: CASRSDSTGELFF. CDR3 nucleotides: TGTGCCAGCAGATCGGACTCCACCGGGGAGCTGTTTTTT. This chain joins TRBV11-2 and TRBJ2-2; tentatively, D is TRBD2 (5 bases). This CDR3 is built from 13 residues. Between the trimmed V and J ends, which lost 6 bases and 4 bases, there was a span of 9 bases. Germline CDR1 reads SGHAT; CDR2 reads FQNNGV.

A single count supports this clone. This rearrangement joins TRBV7-3 to TRBJ1-1; D is undetermined. The CDR3 has 13 residues. Germline CDR1 and CDR2: SGHTA and FQGTGA. Trimming took off 5 bases at V and 5 bases at J, with 12 bases between the two ends. DNA of the CDR3: TGTGCCAGCAGCCCCACCCGGGAAACTGAAGCTTTCTTT. It yields the protein CASSPTRETEAFF. Based on the CDR3 plus reference TRBV7-3 and TRBJ1-1, the full variable domain is GAGVSQTPSNKVTEKGKYVELRCDPISGHTALYWYRQSLGQGPEFLIYFQGTGAADDSGLPNDRFFAVRPEGSVSTLKIQRTERGDSAVYLCASSPTRETEAFFGQGTRLTVV.

CDR3 amino acids: CASSGTGKIGYTF. DNA for the CDR3: TGTGCCAGCAGCGGGACAGGGAAAATAGGCTACACCTTC. The J gene is TRBJ1-2, the V gene TRBV6-5; 9 bases are a match to TRBD1. This CDR3 region has 13 residues. Trimming at V came to 6 bases and at J to 8 bases, leaving 7 bases not matched to a gene. Germline lookup yields CDR1 MNHEY and CDR2 SVGAGI.

The chain carries TRBV5-4 and TRBJ2-5; 7 bases are a match to TRBD2. J was trimmed by 4 bases and V by 4 bases; bases with no gene match: 4. From germline, CDR1 is SGHNT and CDR2 YYREEE (reference sequence). The CDR3 is made up of 13 amino acids. In DNA form, the CDR3 reads TGTGCCAGCAGCCTAGCGGTCGGAGAGACCCAGTACTTC. Amino acids: CASSLAVGETQYF.

This clone has just a few counts. The chain employs TRBV10-3 and TRBJ2-7; 7 nucleotides line up with TRBD1. This CDR3 has 16 amino acids. The J segment lost 3 bases and the V segment lost 5 bases, leaving 13 bases of the junction unmatched. The germline gives CDR1 ENHRY, CDR2 SYGVKD. DNA of the CDR3: TGTGCCATCAGTTTGCACCCGAGACAGGGAAACTACGAGCAGTACTTC. Amino acids: CAISLHPRQGNYEQYF.

CDR3 amino acids: CSATEGQGTEAFF. The CDR3 coding sequence is TGCAGCGCTACAGAGGGACAGGGCACTGAAGCTTTCTTT. The chain joins TRBV29-1 to TRBJ1-1, with 9 nucleotides matching TRBD1. The CDR3 contains 13 residues. Germline V CDR1 and CDR2: SQVTM, ANQGSEA. Germline trimming cut 7 bases from V and 4 bases from J; bases unmatched to any gene: 7. Looking up the rest from reference TRBV29-1 and TRBJ1-1 gives the full variable domain: SAVISQKPSRDICQRGTSLTIQCQVDSQVTMMFWYRQQPGQSLTLIATANQGSEATYESGFVIDKFPISRPNLTFSTLTVSNMSPEDSSIYLCSATEGQGTEAFFGQGTRLTVV.

In nucleotides, the CDR3 is TGTGCCAGCAGCAAAGGGACAGTGGGGGAGCTGTTTTTT. Translating gives CASSKGTVGELFF. The chain carries TRBV11-1 and TRBJ2-2; 7 positions agree with TRBD1. The CDR3 sequence is 13 residues long. The trim removed 5 bases at V and 8 bases at J, leaving 5 bases unmatched. CDR1 is SGHAT and CDR2 is FQDESV in the germline V gene (reference sequence).

The chain links TRBV18 to TRBJ1-1, with D perhaps TRBD1 (5 bases). The CDR3 sequence is 15 residues long. Germline V gives CDR1 KGHSH, CDR2 LQKENI. V lost 3 bases, J lost 3 bases, and 14 bases lay in between. CDR3 DNA sequence: TGTGCCAGCTCACCTCAGGGATTTACGGACACTGAAGCTTTCTTT. This translates into CASSPQGFTDTEAFF.

V gene TRBV29-1 combines with J gene TRBJ2-3; D is possibly TRBD2 (5 bases). The V end lost 4 bases, the J end lost 2 bases, and 10 bases lay between the germline ends. Germline V gene lookup returns CDR1 SQVTM and CDR2 ANQGSEA. The CDR3 runs 13 residues. This CDR3 reads CSVVGVSTDTQYF. CDR3 nucleotide sequence: TGCAGCGTTGTCGGGGTTTCCACAGATACGCAGTATTTT.

The chain combines TRBV5-6 with TRBJ2-5; TRBD1 agrees at 11 bases. The J call may not be correct, given that the DNA end is closer to TRBJ2-7. The V gene's germline CDR1 is SGHDT and CDR2 YYEEEE. This CDR3 has 16 amino acids. The chain's CDR3 is CASSGGLRDRGYEQYF. As DNA, the CDR3 is TGTGCCAGCAGCGGTGGTCTACGGGACAGGGGGTACGAGCAGTACTTC.

J is TRBJ2-2 and V is TRBV9; D might be TRBD2 (5 bases). This CDR3 has 13 residues. V lost 5 bases and J lost 5, with 10 bases in between. CDR1 is SGDLS, CDR2 YYNGEE, per germline. CDR3 coding DNA: TGTGCCAGCAGGGGCCCGGGGACCGGGGAGCTGTTTTTT. It is translated as CASRGPGTGELFF.

The gene calls are TRBV18 and TRBJ1-6, with 10 positions matching TRBD1. The V segment lost 6 bases and the J segment 6 bases; nucleotides outside the gene matches: 8. CDR1 and CDR2 from the germline V gene are KGHSH and LQKENI. The CDR3 contains 16 residues. The CDR3 DNA sequence: TGTGCCAGCTCCCCCCGACAGGGGGCGTTTAATTCACCCCTCCACTTT. Its translation: CASSPRQGAFNSPLHF.

In regard to this clone: One junction end disagrees with the germline gene, perhaps due to a read error. The chain has TRBV29-1 and TRBJ2-5, with TRBD2 as a possible D gene (5 bases). CDR1 is SQVTM, CDR2 ANQGSEA, per germline. This CDR3 contains 12 residues. The DNA of the CDR3 is TGCAGCGTCACCGCGGGCCAAGAGGCCCAGTACTTC. Its protein product is CSVTAGQEAQYF.

As DNA, the CDR3 is TGTGCCAGCAGGGTCAATGGGGGCAGCGGATCACCCCTCCACTTT. Amino acid sequence: CASRVNGGSGSPLHF. The rearrangement links TRBV28 to TRBJ1-6, with D tentatively TRBD1 (6 bases). V gave up 6 bases and J gave up 10 bases, with 19 bases separating them. The CDR3 loop spans 15 amino acids. Germline V gives CDR1 MDHEN, CDR2 SYDVKM.

A few counts support this clone. This sequence joins TRBV6-1 and TRBJ2-5; D possibly corresponds to TRBD2 (5 bases). Germline assignment: CDR1 MNHNS and CDR2 SASEGT. With 1 base removed from V and 5 bases from J, the gap between germline ends came to 23 bases. The CDR3 sequence is 18 residues long. The CDR3 DNA follows: TGTGCCAGCAGTGAAGGAGTCCAATCTACTAGATTCGGGGAGACCCAGTACTTC. It encodes CASSEGVQSTRFGETQYF.

The genes are TRBV15 and TRBJ2-4; a weak D match, TRBD1 (6 bases). CDR1 is LNHNV, CDR2 YYDKDF, per germline (reference sequence). V lost 0 bases and J lost 3, with 12 bases in between. The CDR3 loop spans 16 amino acids. The CDR3 DNA reads TGTGCCACCAGCAGAGATCAGGGGTTGAGCAAAAACATTCAGTACTTC. The encoded protein is CATSRDQGLSKNIQYF. Using reference TRBV15 and TRBJ2-4 for the parts outside the CDR3, the full variable domain is DAMVIQNPRYQVTQFGKPVTLSCSQTLNHNVMYWYQQKSSQAPKLLFHYYDKDFNNEADTPDNFQSRRPNTSFCFLDIRSPGLGDTAMYLCATSRDQGLSKNIQYFGAGTRLSVL.

In regard to this clone: The junction differs from germline at one of its ends, possibly a read error. This chain uses TRBV5-1 with TRBJ2-5, with 8 bases that match TRBD1. The germline gives CDR1 SGHRS, CDR2 YFSETQ. This CDR3 has 14 amino acids. CDR3 sequence reads: CASGLGTGQETQYF. The CDR3 region has the DNA TGCGCCAGCGGCTTAGGGACAGGCCAAGAGACCCAGTACTTC.

The chain employs TRBV21-1 and TRBJ1-5; the D call in the table, TRBD1, was not verified against the DNA. TRBV21-1 is tagged as a pseudogene. The CDR3 totals 15 residues. CDR3 DNA: TGTGCCAGCAGTCTAGGGCGACAGGTAAGTCAGCCCCAGCATTTT. This encodes CASSLGRQVSQPQHF.

This chain uses TRBV7-2 with TRBJ2-1; the match to TRBD1 covers 8 bases. Germline V gives CDR1 SGHTA, CDR2 FQGNSA. The ends lost 5 bases at V and 5 bases at J; junction bases unmatched: 11. The CDR3 is 16 amino acids. The CDR3 spells CASSPQGAGSNNEQFF. As DNA, the CDR3 is TGTGCCAGCAGCCCGCAGGGGGCCGGCAGTAACAATGAGCAGTTCTTC.

V gene TRBV28 combines with J gene TRBJ1-1, with 9 bases aligning to TRBD1. The CDR3 spans 17 residues. The V and J ends lost 3 bases and 7 bases, in that order; junction bases with no gene match: 15. The germline gives CDR1 MDHEN, CDR2 SYDVKM. CDR3 coding DNA: TGTGCCAGCAGTTTTATCATCGGGGACAGGGCACGGGGTGAAGCTTTCTTT. It translates to CASSFIIGDRARGEAFF.

The chain recombines TRBV4-1 with TRBJ1-4; 8 nucleotides line up with TRBD1. V shed 3 bases and J 3 bases; nucleotides not matched to a gene: 3. CDR1 is MGHRA and CDR2 is YSYEKL in the germline V gene. The CDR3 spans 15 residues. CDR3 sequence (DNA): TGCGCCAGCAGCCATGGACAGGGCCCTAATGAAAAACTGTTTTTT. It yields the protein CASSHGQGPNEKLFF.

The gene calls are TRBV5-4 and TRBJ2-1, with 7 positions matching TRBD2. V shed 0 bases and J 3 bases; nucleotides not matched to a gene: 3. The CDR3 contains 15 residues. Germline CDR1 SGHNT, CDR2 YYREEE (reference sequence). The CDR3 protein is CASSLGRGIYNEQFF. As DNA, the CDR3 is TGTGCCAGCAGCTTGGGGCGGGGGATCTACAATGAGCAGTTCTTC.

This chain uses TRBV9 with TRBJ1-1; D ambiguous. V lost 6 bases to trimming and J lost 1 base, with 13 bases between them. The CDR3 is made up of 14 amino acids. Germline loops: CDR1 SGDLS, CDR2 YYNGEE. DNA for the CDR3: TGTGCCAGCACGCATAATGCGGGGAACACTGAAGCTTTCTTT. It specifies CASTHNAGNTEAFF. Full variable domain (remainder filled in from reference TRBV9 and TRBJ1-1): DSGVTQTPKHLITATGQRVTLRCSPRSGDLSVYWYQQSLDQGLQFLIQYYNGEERAKGNILERFSAQQFPDLHSELNLSSLELGDSALYFCASTHNAGNTEAFFGQGTRLTVV.

The J gene is TRBJ2-7, the V gene TRBV5-1; 7 bases match TRBD1. V lost 4 bases and J lost 2; bases outside the gene matches: 6. Germline CDR1 is SGHRS and CDR2 is YFSETQ. CDR3 length equals 14 residues. In nucleotides, the CDR3 is TGCGCCAGCAGCCCCCGACAGGGAACCTACGAGCAGTACTTC. This translates into CASSPRQGTYEQYF. The complete variable domain, with remaining parts taken from reference TRBV5-1 and TRBJ2-7, reads KAGVTQTPRYLIKTRGQQVTLSCSPISGHRSVSWYQQTPGQGLQFLFEYFSETQRNKGNFPGRFSGRQFSNSRSEMNVSTLELGDSALYLCASSPRQGTYEQYFGPGTRLTVT.

This clone was observed a few times. The CDR3 spells CASSMRALGGYTF. CDR3 DNA sequence: TGTGCCAGTAGTATGAGGGCCCTTGGTGGCTACACCTTC. This chain connects TRBV19 to TRBJ1-2; no definite D call. The germline V and J ends were trimmed by 3 bases and 7 bases, with 12 bases remaining between them. In germline, CDR1 is LNHDA, CDR2 SQIVND (reference sequence). CDR3 length equals 13 residues.

The V gene is TRBV27, the J gene TRBJ2-4; TRBD1 might be the D (5 bases). Trimming removed 5 bases at V and 0 bases at J, with 17 bases between. The CDR3 length is 17 residues. Germline V CDR1 and CDR2: MNHEY, SMNVEV (reference sequence). The CDR3 bases are TGTGCCAGCAGTACCAGGGTTTCTGGCGTAGCCAAAAACATTCAGTACTTC. It specifies CASSTRVSGVAKNIQYF.

The DNA for the CDR3 is TGTGCCAGCAGCTTAGGGGACAAGAGCTCCTACGAGCAGTACTTC. Translation: CASSLGDKSSYEQYF. This sequence joins TRBV7-3 and TRBJ2-7, with a possible D match to TRBD1 (6 bases). This CDR3 has 15 amino acids. The germline V gene has CDR1 SGHTA and CDR2 FQGTGA. Between the trimmed V and J ends, which lost 2 bases and 0 bases, there was a span of 11 bases. The full variable domain, rest sourced from reference TRBV7-3 and TRBJ2-7, is GAGVSQTPSNKVTEKGKYVELRCDPISGHTALYWYRQSLGQGPEFLIYFQGTGAADDSGLPNDRFFAVRPEGSVSTLKIQRTERGDSAVYLCASSLGDKSSYEQYFGPGTRLTVT.

This chain joins TRBV5-1 and TRBJ1-6, with 10 bases lining up with TRBD1. The germline gives CDR1 SGHRS, CDR2 YFSETQ. Trimming took 1 base from V and 8 from J; bases not matched to a gene: 3. The CDR3 extends over 15 amino acids. The chain's CDR3 is CASSLFGTGDSPLHF. The CDR3 DNA follows: TGCGCCAGCAGCTTGTTCGGGACAGGGGATTCACCCCTCCACTTT.